The rows below give T cell receptor beta chains drawn from one sample of a study of somatic mutations in cytotoxic T cells in rheumatoid arthritis. Repertoires were generated with immunoSEQ multiplex PCR, while TCRdb's copy carries only in-frame clones and drops some. The sample lists some 11,000 clones, 70% to 80% occurring once. The sequenced sample was CD8+ T cells sorted from blood. Every receptor here comes from an adult with rheumatoid arthritis. Both conserved end residues are part of each CDR3. D genes are given only for firm matches. The size of a clone is reported for some rows only, either as once, few or many, or as a class for expanded clones.

>TRBV6-1|-|TRBJ2-7|-
CASRGRASEQYF
TGTGCCAGCAGAGGCAGGGCTTCCGAGCAGTACTTC
>TRBV4-2|-|TRBJ2-5|once
CASSQVSLLLNQETQYF
TGTGCCAGCAGCCAAGTCTCTCTACTACTTAACCAAGAGACCCAGTACTTC
>TRBV5-1|-|TRBJ2-2|-
CASSFSDGTGELFF
TGCGCCAGCAGCTTTAGTGACGGTACCGGGGAGCTGTTTTTT
>TRBV7-3|TRBD1|TRBJ2-1|few
CASSATGTVEQFF
TGTGCCAGCAGTGCGACAGGGACGGTTGAGCAGTTCTTC
>TRBV19|TRBD2|TRBJ2-3|-
CASSYGLAGGADTQYF
TGTGCCAGTAGTTATGGGCTAGCGGGAGGCGCAGATACGCAGTATTTT
>TRBV5-1|-|TRBJ2-1|-
CASSLGTSSYNEQFF
TGCGCCAGCAGCTTGGGGACCAGCTCCTACAATGAGCAGTTCTTC
>TRBV27|TRBD2|TRBJ2-3|-
CASSLAGGIPDTQYF
TGTGCCAGCAGTCTAGCGGGGGGCATCCCAGATACGCAGTATTTT
>TRBV20-1|-|TRBJ1-1|-
CSAIVNTEAFF
TGCAGTGCCATCGTGAACACTGAAGCTTTCTTT
>TRBV29-1|TRBD2|TRBJ2-7|-
CSARSGSNFVQYF
TGCAGCGCTCGTAGCGGGAGTAATTTCGTGCAGTACTTC
>TRBV9|TRBD1|TRBJ1-3|-
CASSGGQGTGNTIYF
TGTGCCAGCAGTGGGGGACAGGGGACTGGAAACACCATATATTTT
>TRBV7-6|TRBD1|TRBJ1-4|-
CASSLDVFYGTGGTNEKLFF
TGTGCCAGCAGCTTAGACGTTTTTTACGGGACAGGGGGCACTAATGAAAAACTGTTTTTT
>TRBV6-6|-|TRBJ2-3|-
CASSYLGQITDTQYF
TGTGCCAGCAGTTATTTAGGACAGATCACAGATACGCAGTATTTT
>TRBV19|-|TRBJ1-1|few
CACTGWGAGTEAFF
TGTGCCTGCACCGGGTGGGGGGCCGGCACTGAAGCTTTCTTT
>TRBV5-1|-|TRBJ1-1|once
CASSPYTVTATEAFF
TGCGCCAGCAGCCCATATACAGTTACAGCCACTGAAGCTTTCTTT
>TRBV9|TRBD2|TRBJ2-3|-
CASSPTTSGASTDTQYF
TGTGCCAGCAGCCCGACGACTAGCGGGGCTAGCACAGATACGCAGTATTTT
>TRBV7-9|-|TRBJ1-2|once
CASSLALLDSYDGYTF
TGTGCCAGCAGCTTAGCCCTCCTGGACAGTTATGATGGCTACACCTTC
>TRBV27|-|TRBJ1-1|-
CASSLSRTGIEAFF
TGTGCCAGCAGTTTATCGAGGACGGGGATTGAAGCTTTCTTT
>TRBV19|-|TRBJ1-1|few
CASSWTPGGNTEAFF
TGTGCCAGTAGTTGGACGCCCGGGGGGAACACTGAAGCTTTCTTT
>TRBV27|TRBD2|TRBJ2-7|-
CASSFSSGLAVYEQYF
TGTGCCAGCAGTTTCAGTTCAGGACTAGCGGTCTACGAGCAGTACTTC
>TRBV11-2|-|TRBJ2-5|-
CASSLTETQYF
TGTGCCAGCAGTCTGACGGAGACCCAGTACTTC
>TRBV25-1|-|TRBJ2-7|few
CASSERGGGGEQYF
TGTGCCAGCAGTGAACGCGGAGGGGGAGGCGAGCAGTACTTC
>TRBV9|TRBD2|TRBJ2-7|-
CASSVGSGGPYEQYF
TGTGCCAGCAGCGTAGGAAGCGGGGGTCCCTACGAGCAGTACTTC
>TRBV7-2|-|TRBJ1-1|few
CASSGTGDGAFF
TGTGCCAGCAGTGGCACCGGGGATGGAGCTTTCTTT
>TRBV4-1|-|TRBJ2-7|-
CASSHGDGYEQYF
TGCGCCAGCAGCCACGGGGACGGATACGAGCAGTACTTC
>TRBV6-4|TRBD2|TRBJ2-1|-
CASSEASGGVDEQFF
TGTGCCAGCAGTGAGGCTAGCGGGGGGGTCGATGAGCAGTTCTTC
>TRBV19|-|TRBJ1-4|-
CASSIWTATNEKLFF
TGTGCCAGTAGTATATGGACAGCAACTAATGAAAAACTGTTTTTT
>TRBV4-1|-|TRBJ1-2|-
CASSGPGTEAGYGYTF
TGCGCCAGCAGCGGTCCCGGGACGGAGGCCGGCTATGGCTACACCTTC
>TRBV6-4|TRBD2|TRBJ2-1|once
CASSDGTSEYNEQFF
TGTGCCAGCAGTGACGGGACTAGCGAGTACAATGAGCAGTTCTTC
>TRBV6-6|-|TRBJ1-3|-
CASSYSDLSGNTIYF
TGTGCCAGCAGTTACTCCGACCTCTCTGGAAACACCATATATTTT
>TRBV7-2|TRBD2|TRBJ2-5|-
CASSPLLAGVSQYF
TGTGCCAGCAGCCCACTCCTAGCGGGAGTTTCCCAGTACTTC
>TRBV2|-|TRBJ1-6|-
CASSEAQGWGTHF
TGTGCCAGCAGTGAAGCCCAGGGCTGGGGGACCCACTTT
>TRBV19|-|TRBJ2-7|-
CASSIDRSPSYEQYF
TGTGCCAGTAGCATTGACAGGTCCCCTTCCTACGAGCAGTACTTC
>TRBV19|TRBD1|TRBJ2-1|once
CASSRAGTGSGSYNEQFF
TGTGCCAGTAGTAGGGCCGGGACAGGGAGCGGGTCCTACAATGAGCAGTTCTTC